These T cell receptor beta chains were read from a single sample in a study of T cell changes during pregnancy in multiple sclerosis. Repertoires were generated with immunoSEQ multiplex PCR, while TCRdb's copy carries only in-frame clones and drops some. Here the sample spans about 40,000 clones, 80% to 90% being singletons. Sequencing was performed on peripheral blood, taken in the first trimester of pregnancy. The receptors were gathered from a female donor in good health, enrolled as a control in a pregnancy study. Both conserved end residues are part of each CDR3. Fields, in order: CDR3 protein, CDR3 DNA, J gene, D gene, V gene, clone size. The D gene is left open where the match is weak. Some rows have no size entry. The others give once, few or many, or a class for an expanded clone.

cdr3_aa: CASSHPGPGRYEQYF
cdr3_nt: TGTGCCAGCAGTCATCCCGGGCCGGGGAGGTACGAGCAGTACTTC
j_call: TRBJ2-7
d_call: NA
v_call: TRBV27
clone_size: NA

cdr3_aa: CSVLLQGNHNSPLHF
cdr3_nt: TGCAGCGTTCTCCTACAGGGAAACCATAATTCACCCCTCCACTTT
j_call: TRBJ1-6
d_call: NA
v_call: TRBV29-1
clone_size: NA

cdr3_aa: CASSQTWTSGRTDTQYF
cdr3_nt: TGTGCCAGCAGCCAAACCTGGACTAGCGGTAGGACAGATACGCAGTATTTT
j_call: TRBJ2-3
d_call: TRBD2
v_call: TRBV16
clone_size: once

cdr3_aa: CASSPNIGGVGEAFF
cdr3_nt: TGTGCCAGCTCACCAAATATAGGGGGCGTAGGTGAAGCTTTCTTT
j_call: TRBJ1-1
d_call: TRBD1
v_call: TRBV18
clone_size: NA

cdr3_aa: CASSLAGTGSYNEQFF
cdr3_nt: TGTGCCAGCAGCTTAGCCGGGACAGGGTCCTACAATGAGCAGTTCTTC
j_call: TRBJ2-1
d_call: TRBD1
v_call: TRBV7-2
clone_size: NA

cdr3_aa: CASSTPSVQETQYF
cdr3_nt: TGTGCCAGCAGCACCCCTAGCGTCCAAGAGACCCAGTACTTC
j_call: TRBJ2-5
d_call: NA
v_call: TRBV9
clone_size: NA

cdr3_aa: CASSLGQGARETQYF
cdr3_nt: TGCGCCAGCAGCTTGGGACAGGGGGCAAGGGAGACCCAGTACTTC
j_call: TRBJ2-5
d_call: TRBD1
v_call: TRBV5-1
clone_size: NA

cdr3_aa: CATSRDRDSTDTQYF
cdr3_nt: TGTGCCACCAGCAGAGACAGGGACTCCACAGATACGCAGTATTTT
j_call: TRBJ2-3
d_call: NA
v_call: TRBV15
clone_size: NA

cdr3_aa: CASSLGQSNSPLHF
cdr3_nt: TGCGCCAGCAGCTTGGGACAGAGTAATTCACCCCTCCACTTT
j_call: TRBJ1-6
d_call: NA
v_call: TRBV5-1
clone_size: NA

cdr3_aa: CATSRVRLAGDNEQFF
cdr3_nt: TGTGCCACCAGCAGAGTAAGACTAGCGGGGGACAATGAGCAGTTCTTC
j_call: TRBJ2-1
d_call: TRBD2
v_call: TRBV15
clone_size: NA

cdr3_aa: CSVDYGFGTEAFF
cdr3_nt: TGCAGCGTTGATTACGGGTTTGGGACTGAAGCTTTCTTT
j_call: TRBJ1-1
d_call: NA
v_call: TRBV29-1
clone_size: NA

cdr3_aa: CASSFYMQRGGTDTQYF
cdr3_nt: TGTGCCAGCAGTTTTTATATGCAGCGGGGGGGCACAGATACGCAGTATTTT
j_call: TRBJ2-3
d_call: TRBD2
v_call: TRBV2
clone_size: NA

cdr3_aa: CASSYSTGPGNTIYF
cdr3_nt: TGTGCCAGCAGTTACTCGACAGGCCCGGGAAACACCATATATTTT
j_call: TRBJ1-3
d_call: NA
v_call: TRBV6-5
clone_size: NA

cdr3_aa: CAWSLAGQPYNEQFF
cdr3_nt: TGTGCCTGGAGTTTAGCGGGACAACCCTACAATGAGCAGTTCTTC
j_call: TRBJ2-1
d_call: TRBD2
v_call: TRBV30
clone_size: once

cdr3_aa: CASISGGSSYEQYF
cdr3_nt: TGTGCCAGCATAAGCGGGGGGAGTTCCTACGAGCAGTACTTC
j_call: TRBJ2-7
d_call: TRBD2
v_call: TRBV28
clone_size: NA

cdr3_aa: CASSLGRDGYTF
cdr3_nt: TGTGCCAGCAGCTTGGGGAGGGATGGCTACACCTTC
j_call: TRBJ1-2
d_call: NA
v_call: TRBV5-4
clone_size: NA

cdr3_aa: CASSREVASYNEQFF
cdr3_nt: TGTGCCAGCAGCCGGGAGGTGGCCTCCTACAATGAGCAGTTCTTC
j_call: TRBJ2-1
d_call: TRBD2
v_call: TRBV5-4
clone_size: NA

cdr3_aa: CASQDRGLMPDEKLFF
cdr3_nt: TGTGCCAGCCAGGACAGGGGGCTGATGCCGGATGAAAAACTGTTTTTT
j_call: TRBJ1-4
d_call: TRBD1
v_call: TRBV7-9
clone_size: NA

cdr3_aa: CASSLSAGVGETQYF
cdr3_nt: TGTGCTAGCAGCTTATCGGCGGGGGTAGGGGAGACCCAGTACTTC
j_call: TRBJ2-5
d_call: TRBD2
v_call: TRBV7-7
clone_size: NA

cdr3_aa: CASSSQGSGELFF
cdr3_nt: TGCGCCAGCAGCTCCCAGGGTTCCGGGGAGCTGTTTTTT
j_call: TRBJ2-2
d_call: NA
v_call: TRBV5-1
clone_size: once

cdr3_aa: CASSTLAGGGYEQYF
cdr3_nt: TGCGCCAGCAGCACCCTAGCGGGGGGAGGCTACGAGCAGTACTTC
j_call: TRBJ2-7
d_call: TRBD2
v_call: TRBV5-1
clone_size: NA

cdr3_aa: CASSPGTSGSETQYF
cdr3_nt: TGTGCCAGCAGCCCCGGGACTAGCGGTTCTGAGACCCAGTACTTC
j_call: TRBJ2-5
d_call: TRBD2
v_call: TRBV2
clone_size: NA

cdr3_aa: CASSESNSRNLGTSGRTEQFF
cdr3_nt: TGTGCCAGCAGTGAATCGAATTCGCGGAACCTAGGGACTAGCGGGAGAACTGAGCAGTTCTTC
j_call: TRBJ2-1
d_call: TRBD2
v_call: TRBV2
clone_size: NA

cdr3_aa: CASTPGVGTEAFF
cdr3_nt: TGTGCCAGCACCCCCGGGGTCGGCACTGAAGCTTTCTTT
j_call: TRBJ1-1
d_call: NA
v_call: TRBV28
clone_size: few

cdr3_aa: CASSLGGMGETQYF
cdr3_nt: TGTGCCAGCAGCCTAGGAGGGATGGGAGAGACCCAGTACTTC
j_call: TRBJ2-5
d_call: NA
v_call: TRBV2
clone_size: NA

cdr3_aa: CASSSLVGQGYEQYF
cdr3_nt: TGTGCCAGCAGCTCACTTGTGGGACAGGGGTACGAGCAGTACTTC
j_call: TRBJ2-7
d_call: TRBD1
v_call: TRBV13
clone_size: NA

cdr3_aa: CASTQGDTIYF
cdr3_nt: TGCGCCAGCACACAGGGAGACACCATATATTTT
j_call: TRBJ1-3
d_call: NA
v_call: TRBV10-1
clone_size: NA

cdr3_aa: CASSPGISPLHF
cdr3_nt: TGTGCCAGCAGCCCCGGGATCTCGCCCCTCCACTTT
j_call: TRBJ1-6
d_call: NA
v_call: TRBV7-2
clone_size: few